The 14 T cell receptor beta chains below all came from one sample that was sequenced in a study of blood T cells in healthy people across ages (dated by TCRdb to about 2015). Library generation was performed with 5' RACE. TCRdb records Illumina HiSeq 2500 as the sequencer. A second roughly 6 to 12 cycle PCR used a sample-barcoded 5' primer and a J-beta primer mix. TCRdb's own reprocessing of the public reads used fastp at Q25 and MiXCR and kept productive beta chains. Identical CDR3 protein sequences are pooled into one entry, listed with their most common genes and DNA. The table for this sample lists 730,000 or so distinct CDR3 sequences; around 38% of them were counted only once. The top ten hold 30% of the sample. Sequencing was carried out using blood. The receptors were gathered from a man at least 80 years old in good health.

Turning to this clonotype: This sequence may be a read error, since a much larger clone differs from it by one base. This chain joins TRBV7-2 and TRBJ2-6, with D unresolved. Germline V CDR1 and CDR2: SGHTA, FQGNSA. There are 14 residues in the CDR3. CDR3 protein: CAGSPASGANVLTF. CDR3 sequence (DNA): TGTGCCGGCAGCCCGGCCTCTGGGGCCAACGTCCTGACTTTC.

This chain joins TRBV19 and TRBJ1-1; 7 nucleotides line up with TRBD1. V was pared by 6 bases and J by 8 bases, with 9 bases of the junction left unmatched. This CDR3 comprises 13 residues. CDR1 is LNHDA and CDR2 is SQIVND in the germline V gene (reference sequence). CDR3 sequence: CASSPEGGQEAFF. In DNA form, the CDR3 reads TGTGCCAGTAGCCCCGAGGGGGGACAGGAAGCTTTCTTT.

The rearrangement uses TRBV20-1 and TRBJ2-3; unclear D gene. The CDR3 runs to 15 residues. V was trimmed by 0 bases and J by 2 bases, leaving 12 bases between them. The germline V gene has CDR1 DFQATT and CDR2 SNEGSKA (reference sequence). CDR3 in amino acids: CSARDSLNPTDTQYF. The CDR3 DNA reads TGCAGTGCTAGAGATTCCCTAAACCCCACAGATACGCAGTATTTT.

Comment on this clonotype: Just one base apart from a much larger clone, this may be a read error. This rearrangement joins TRBV10-1 to TRBJ2-3, with a tentative D call TRBD2 (6 bases). Germline CDR1 WNHNN, CDR2 SYGVQD (reference sequence). V lost 3 bases to trimming and J lost 8 bases, with 21 bases between them. This CDR3 contains 16 residues. The DNA for the CDR3 is TGCGCCAGCAGTGATCGATCTGGGACTTCAGCTCGTACGCAGTATTTT. Translation: CASSDRSGTSARTQYF.

This chain connects TRBV7-2 to TRBJ2-7, with D unresolved. The CDR3 is 16 amino acids. V was trimmed by 2 bases and J by 0 bases, leaving 14 bases between them. Germline V gene lookup returns CDR1 SGHTA and CDR2 FQGNSA. This chain's CDR3 is CASSLQSQAGSYEQYF. Here the CDR3 DNA reads TGTGCCAGCAGCTTACAGTCCCAGGCCGGCTCCTACGAGCAGTACTTC.

This rearrangement joins TRBV20-1 to TRBJ2-1; 8 nucleotides line up with TRBD2. Near its end, the DNA agrees better with TRBJ2-7, so the J call may be wrong. The CDR3 consists of 16 residues. CDR1 and CDR2 from the germline V gene are DFQATT and SNEGSKA (reference sequence). The CDR3 nucleotides are TGCAGTGCTAGGACCAGCGGGAGACCTTCCTACAATGAGCAGTACTTC. It encodes CSARTSGRPSYNEQYF.

This clonotype came up a few times. The chain employs TRBV6-5 and TRBJ2-3; D is undetermined. Germline V lookup: CDR1 MNHEY, CDR2 SVGAGI. The CDR3 has 15 amino acids. V gave up 6 bases and J gave up 2 bases, with 15 bases separating them. The chain's CDR3 is CASRTSPLPTDTQYF. The DNA of the CDR3 is TGTGCCAGCAGGACGTCACCCTTGCCCACAGATACGCAGTATTTT.

This clonotype was detected only a few times. CDR3 nucleotides: TGTGCCAGCAGGTCCGAACAGGGGGCCCTCTACGAGCAGTACTTC. Translated: CASRSEQGALYEQYF. The J gene is TRBJ2-5, the V gene TRBV6-6; TRBD1 matches at 9 bases. With the DNA end fitting TRBJ2-7 better, the J assignment may be wrong. This CDR3 is 15 amino acids long. CDR1 is MNHNY and CDR2 is SVGAGI in the germline V gene (reference sequence).

The V and J genes are TRBV20-1 and TRBJ2-5; tentatively, D is TRBD1 (5 bases). The CDR3 extends over 14 amino acids. With 6 bases removed from V and 1 base from J, the gap between germline ends came to 15 bases. CDR1 is DFQATT and CDR2 is SNEGSKA in the germline V gene (reference sequence). CDR3 in amino acids: CSALDMRCQETQYF. The CDR3 DNA reads TGCAGTGCACTGGACATGAGGTGCCAAGAGACCCAGTACTTC.

The chain uses TRBV24-1 and TRBJ2-1; a weak D match, TRBD2 (6 bases). CDR3 size: 15 residues. Per germline, CDR1 KGHDR and CDR2 SFDVKD. Trimming left V 5 bases short and J 4 bases short, with 14 bases between. CDR3: CATSAASRGYNEQFF. The CDR3 DNA reads as TGTGCCACCAGTGCCGCGAGTCGGGGGTACAATGAGCAGTTCTTC.

This chain links TRBV6-2 or TRBV6-3 with TRBJ2-1; 10 bases line up with TRBD1. The CDR3 length is 16 residues. The germline gives CDR1 MNHEY, CDR2 SVGEGT. With V trimmed by 8 bases and J by 1 base, 8 bases remained unmatched. CDR3 coding DNA: TGTGCCAGCCTCTCTCGGACAGGGGGATCCTACAATGAGCAGTTCTTC. It codes for CASLSRTGGSYNEQFF.

In regard to this clonotype: The germline gene is not matched at one end of the junction; a read error may be the cause. The V gene is TRBV6-2 or TRBV6-3, the J gene TRBJ2-6; maybe TRBD1 (6 bases). The CDR3 length is 15 residues. Germline assignment: CDR1 MNHEY and CDR2 SVGEGT. CDR3 bases: TGTGCCAGCACCCTAGGGGGATCTGGGGCCGACGTCCTGACTTTC. Its translation is CASTLGGSGADVLTF.

The V and J genes are TRBV27 and TRBJ1-1; D gene unclear. The CDR3 runs to 15 residues. The V gene's germline CDR1 is MNHEY and CDR2 SMNVEV (reference sequence). V shed 0 bases and J shed 1 base, with 9 bases lying between them. The CDR3 sequence: CASSLSPARNTEAFF. In nucleotides, the CDR3 is TGTGCCAGCAGTTTATCCCCCGCCAGGAACACTGAAGCTTTCTTT.

This clonotype was observed a few times. This chain uses TRBV7-2 with TRBJ2-4; the D is unclear. The end of the DNA is better explained by TRBJ2-7, so the J call may be wrong. There are 12 residues in the CDR3. Germline V gene data show CDR1 as SGHTA and CDR2 as FQGNSA. The CDR3 region has the DNA TGTGCCAGCAGCTATACCTGGGGCGAGCAGTACTTC. Translation gives CASSYTWGEQYF.